The 4 T cell receptor beta chains reported below all come from one sample, sequenced in a study of metastatic and nonmetastatic thyroid tumors. All patients were untreated before thyroid surgery. Using MiXCR, TCRdb re-called clones from the PCR reads. The top ten clones hold approximately 2.3% of a sample with some 27,000 clones, less than 25% of them seen once. Sequencing input: blood. The receptors originated from a female donor with papillary thyroid cancer or a benign thyroid nodule (not recorded which). Some clones in this sample may be carry-over from other donors' samples.

This clone was picked up many times. The rearrangement uses TRBV19 and TRBJ1-1; D is perhaps TRBD1 (5 bases). CDR1 is LNHDA and CDR2 is SQIVND in the germline V gene (reference sequence). The CDR3 spans 17 residues. Between the trimmed V and J ends, which lost 5 bases and 0 bases, there was a span of 19 bases. The CDR3 nucleotides are TGTGCCAGTAGTCCGTCTTCAGGGTGGTATATGAACACTGAAGCTTTCTTT. Protein: CASSPSSGWYMNTEAFF.

This clone appeared many times. The CDR3 bases are TGTGCCAGCAGTTACCAGGGGGCGAACACTGAAGCTTTCTTT. Protein product: CASSYQGANTEAFF. The rearrangement joins TRBV6-2 or TRBV6-3 to TRBJ1-1, with TRBD1 matching over 8 bases. Losses at the gene ends were 2 bases for V and 1 base for J; bases not matched to a gene: 0. The CDR3 loop spans 14 amino acids. Germline V lookup: CDR1 MNHEY, CDR2 SVGEGT.

In this sample, this clone turned up many times. This clone may be a read error of a much larger clone one base away. The chain is built from TRBV6-1 and TRBJ1-5, with no clear D. CDR1 and CDR2 (germline): MNHNS, SASEGT. This CDR3 is built from 12 residues. V lost 8 bases, J lost 2 bases, and 7 bases lay in between. This chain's CDR3 is CASGPGNQPQHF. The CDR3 nucleotides read TGTGCCAGCGGTCCAGGCAATCAGCCCCAGCATTTT.

This clone was seen only once. CDR3 residues: CFAKFGTTTDTQYF. In nucleotides, the CDR3 is TGCTTTGCTAAGTTCGGGACAACCACAGATACGCAGTATTTT. This chain connects TRBV20-1 to TRBJ2-3; possible D gene TRBD1, 6 bases. The length of the CDR3 is 14 residues. Germline lookup yields CDR1 DFQATT and CDR2 SNEGSKA (reference sequence).